The 29 T cell receptor beta chains reported below all come from one sample, sequenced in a study of T cell changes during pregnancy in multiple sclerosis. The protocol was immunoSEQ multiplex PCR, while the TCRdb copy is restricted to in-frame clones and leaves out a portion. The profile shows roughly 70,000 clones, 85% to 95% of them singletons. The sequenced sample was peripheral blood, obtained in the third trimester of pregnancy. These receptors were obtained from a female donor with multiple sclerosis, enrolled in a pregnancy study.

The genes are TRBV9 and TRBJ2-3; 10 bases line up with TRBD1. V shed 2 bases and J 1 base; nucleotides not matched to a gene: 7. The CDR3 has 17 amino acids. The germline V gene has CDR1 SGDLS and CDR2 YYNGEE. The chain's CDR3 is CASSVRDRGIRTDTQYF. In DNA form, the CDR3 reads TGTGCCAGCAGCGTGCGGGACAGGGGAATTCGCACAGATACGCAGTATTTT.

The chain employs TRBV9 and TRBJ2-1; 13 positions agree with TRBD2. V shed 3 bases, J shed 0 bases, and the junction held 3 bases outside the gene matches. The germline V gene has CDR1 SGDLS and CDR2 YYNGEE. CDR3 length: 17 residues. The CDR3, as DNA: TGTGCCAGCAGCGCCCGACTAGCGGGAGGCTCCTACAATGAGCAGTTCTTC. Its protein is CASSARLAGGSYNEQFF.

The CDR3 sequence: CASSPDIYQQETQYF. In DNA, the CDR3 is TGTGCCAGCAGCCCAGACATATATCAACAAGAGACCCAGTACTTC. The chain joins TRBV7-9 to TRBJ2-5; D call uncertain. The length of the CDR3 is 15 residues. V was trimmed by 5 bases and J by 2 bases, leaving 15 bases between them. Germline V gene data show CDR1 as SEHNR and CDR2 as FQNEAQ (reference sequence).

The chain combines TRBV28 with TRBJ1-5; D remains unclear. The CDR3 extends over 15 amino acids. Trimming took 6 bases from V and 4 from J, leaving 16 bases between them. CDR1 is MDHEN and CDR2 is SYDVKM in the germline V gene. The CDR3 protein is CASSNIGSGNQPQHF. CDR3 nucleotides: TGTGCCAGCAGCAATATCGGGAGCGGTAATCAGCCCCAGCATTTT.

This clone is a singleton in its sample. The chain employs TRBV6-1 and TRBJ1-2, with 9 bases aligning to TRBD1. The CDR3 totals 12 residues. V shed 4 bases and J 8 bases; nucleotides not matched to a gene: 2. CDR1 and CDR2 (germline): MNHNS, SASEGT. The CDR3 DNA is TGTGCCAGCAGTGGGGACAGGGTCGGCTACACCTTC. Protein product: CASSGDRVGYTF.

The rearrangement uses TRBV5-5 and TRBJ1-5, with D possibly TRBD1 on 5 matching bases. The germline gives CDR1 SGHKS, CDR2 YYEKEE (reference sequence). V gave up 4 bases and J gave up 1 base, with 12 bases separating them. This CDR3 is 15 amino acids long. CDR3 nucleotide sequence: TGTGCCAGCAGCGGGGAGGGACGGAGCAATCAGCCCCAGCATTTT. Protein product: CASSGEGRSNQPQHF.

The chain combines TRBV5-1 with TRBJ2-1; 8 bases fit TRBD2. The J segment lost 7 bases and the V segment lost 4 bases, leaving 7 bases of the junction unmatched. This CDR3 is 14 amino acids long. Per the germline V gene, CDR1 is SGHRS and CDR2 is YFSETQ. The CDR3 nucleotides read TGCGCCAGCAGCACCGGACTAGCAGGGAATGAGCAGTTCTTC. It is translated as CASSTGLAGNEQFF. Full variable domain (remainder filled in from reference TRBV5-1 and TRBJ2-1): KAGVTQTPRYLIKTRGQQVTLSCSPISGHRSVSWYQQTPGQGLQFLFEYFSETQRNKGNFPGRFSGRQFSNSRSEMNVSTLELGDSALYLCASSTGLAGNEQFFGPGTRLTVL.

The chain is built from TRBV28 and TRBJ2-7; D is perhaps TRBD2 (5 bases). With 7 bases removed from V and 3 bases from J, the gap between germline ends came to 22 bases. CDR1 is MDHEN and CDR2 is SYDVKM in the germline V gene. The CDR3 has 16 amino acids. Here the CDR3 reads CASTSNQRIQFYEQYF. Written as DNA, the CDR3 is TGTGCCAGCACCTCGAACCAGCGGATACAATTCTACGAGCAGTACTTC.

The chain combines TRBV5-5 with TRBJ2-3; the D gene is possibly TRBD2 (5 bases). V lost 2 bases to trimming and J lost 6 bases, with 16 bases between them. The CDR3 sequence is 15 residues long. Germline V lookup: CDR1 SGHKS, CDR2 YYEKEE (reference sequence). The chain's CDR3 is CASSFEGSKGDTQYF. CDR3 in DNA: TGTGCCAGCAGCTTTGAGGGCAGCAAAGGGGATACGCAGTATTTT.

J is TRBJ2-2 and V is TRBV11-2; 9 bases align to TRBD1. Trimming at V came to 2 bases and at J to 6 bases, leaving 7 bases not matched to a gene. The CDR3 has 16 residues. The V gene's germline CDR1 is SGHAT and CDR2 FQNNGV. CDR3 amino acids: CASSLTGQGRPGELFF. CDR3 coding DNA: TGTGCCAGCAGCTTAACGGGACAGGGACGGCCCGGGGAGCTGTTTTTT.

V usage is TRBV10-1 and J usage is TRBJ2-1, with D uncertain. This CDR3 region has 16 residues. Germline CDR1 and CDR2: WNHNN and SYGVQD (reference sequence). Between the trimmed V and J ends, which lost 0 bases and 6 bases, there was a span of 15 bases. The CDR3 DNA reads TGCGCCAGCAGTGAGTCGACTCGTCCCTTACCCAATGAGCAGTTCTTC. Its translation: CASSESTRPLPNEQFF.

This clone was recorded once. The chain joins TRBV7-9 to TRBJ2-3; D is ambiguous. Germline V gives CDR1 SEHNR, CDR2 FQNEAQ (reference sequence). This CDR3 comprises 13 residues. Trimming pared 2 bases from V and 2 bases from J, leaving 5 bases between. The CDR3 loop is CASSLTNTDTQYF. CDR3 nucleotide sequence: TGTGCCAGCAGCTTAACAAACACAGATACGCAGTATTTT.

This chain uses TRBV7-2 with TRBJ2-3, with 7 positions matching TRBD2. Germline V gene sequence: CDR1 SGHTA, CDR2 FQGNSA. The CDR3 is 17 residues long. V was pared by 7 bases and J by 2 bases, with 15 bases of the junction left unmatched. This CDR3 is CASNPRRGRGFTDTQYF. CDR3 nucleotides: TGTGCCAGCAACCCTCGTCGCGGGAGAGGGTTCACAGATACGCAGTATTTT.

V and J are TRBV27 and TRBJ1-5, with 7 positions matching TRBD1. In germline, CDR1 is MNHEY, CDR2 SMNVEV (reference sequence). Germline trimming cut 6 bases from V and 7 bases from J; bases unmatched to any gene: 12. CDR3 size: 15 residues. CDR3 residues: CASSRSQGLGQPQHF. CDR3 sequence (DNA): TGTGCCAGCAGCCGTTCACAGGGGCTAGGCCAGCCCCAGCATTTT.

V usage is TRBV30 and J usage is TRBJ1-2; a weak D match, TRBD1 (5 bases). Germline CDR1 GTSNPN, CDR2 SVGIG (reference sequence). The length of the CDR3 is 15 residues. Deletions cut 0 bases from V and 4 bases from J, with 15 bases between. The CDR3 here is CAWSVRFQGGYGYTF. DNA of the CDR3: TGTGCCTGGAGTGTACGGTTCCAGGGCGGCTATGGCTACACCTTC.

This clone appeared a few times. This chain connects TRBV5-1 to TRBJ2-5, with D unclear. Trimming stripped 1 base from V and 4 bases from J, with 8 bases between. CDR3 length: 13 amino acids. Germline-derived CDR1 and CDR2 are SGHRS and YFSETQ. CDR3 loop: CASSLSGGETQYF. The DNA of the CDR3 is TGCGCCAGCAGCTTGTCGGGTGGAGAGACCCAGTACTTC.

The chain recombines TRBV5-1 with TRBJ1-1; D is uncertain. Germline V CDR1 and CDR2: SGHRS, YFSETQ. This CDR3 is 14 amino acids long. Trimming cost V 0 bases and J 1 base, with 7 bases left between them. This CDR3 is CASSLAVGNTEAFF. The CDR3 bases are TGCGCCAGCAGCTTGGCGGTCGGGAACACTGAAGCTTTCTTT.

This clone was observed a handful of times. The genes are TRBV10-3 and TRBJ1-2; perhaps TRBD1 as D (6 bases). The CDR3 spans 13 residues. Trimming left V 0 bases short and J 7 bases short, with 9 bases between. Germline V gene lookup returns CDR1 ENHRY and CDR2 SYGVKD. The CDR3 nucleotides are TGTGCCATCAGTGAGTCTGGGACAAGTGGCTACACCTTC. This gives the protein CAISESGTSGYTF.

The chain couples TRBV5-1 to TRBJ2-1; 8 bases align to TRBD2. J gave up 6 bases and V 3 bases, and 5 bases lay outside the gene matches. The CDR3 runs to 14 residues. CDR1 is SGHRS, CDR2 YFSETQ, per germline. In DNA form, the CDR3 reads TGCGCCAGCAGCTCGGGACTAGAGGTCAATGAGCAGTTCTTC. It yields the protein CASSSGLEVNEQFF.

The rearrangement uses TRBV11-2 and TRBJ2-3; D perhaps matches TRBD2 (5 bases). V lost 1 base, J lost 7 bases, and 6 bases lay in between. This CDR3 contains 12 residues. Germline lookup yields CDR1 SGHAT and CDR2 FQNNGV. The DNA of the CDR3 is TGTGCCAGCAGCTTAGCGGGGAATACGCAGTATTTT. It codes for CASSLAGNTQYF.

The chain couples TRBV30 to TRBJ2-1, with D possibly TRBD2 on 5 matching bases. V was shortened by 0 bases and J by 5 bases, with 17 bases between the two germline ends. CDR1 GTSNPN and CDR2 SVGIG come from the germline V gene (reference sequence). This CDR3 comprises 16 residues. CDR3 sequence (DNA): TGTGCCTGGAGTGTCTCCGGGAAGGGCAAGGACAATGAGCAGTTCTTC. Translated, it gives CAWSVSGKGKDNEQFF.

This clone showed up just once. The gene calls are TRBV7-2 and TRBJ2-4; 10 bases align to TRBD2. This CDR3 has 18 residues. Germline V gives CDR1 SGHTA, CDR2 FQGNSA. Trimming at V came to 1 base and at J to 3 bases, leaving 9 bases not matched to a gene. The DNA for the CDR3 is TGTGCCAGCAGCTTAGGTAGGCTAGCGGGAGCCTACAAAAACATTCAGTACTTC. Its protein is CASSLGRLAGAYKNIQYF.

The genes are TRBV10-1 and TRBJ2-1; 8 bases match TRBD2. CDR1 is WNHNN, CDR2 SYGVQD, per germline (reference sequence). V lost 8 bases and J lost 1; bases outside the gene matches: 4. This CDR3 comprises 14 residues. The CDR3 region has the DNA TGCGCCAGCCACGTAGCGGGGTCCTACAATGAGCAGTTCTTC. The encoded protein is CASHVAGSYNEQFF.

The chain employs TRBV7-3 and TRBJ2-3; 10 bases are a match to TRBD2. Trimming removed 5 bases from V and 2 bases from J; junction bases left unmatched: 4. Looked up from germline, CDR1 is SGHTA and CDR2 is FQGTGA. This CDR3 is 15 amino acids long. The CDR3 sequence is CASSPGLADTDTQYF. The CDR3 DNA reads as TGTGCCAGCAGCCCAGGACTAGCGGACACAGATACGCAGTATTTT.

The chain has TRBV5-4 and TRBJ2-5, with 7 nucleotides matching TRBD1. V was clipped by 5 bases and J by 3 bases; unmatched bases: 4. This CDR3 region has 13 residues. Germline V gene sequence: CDR1 SGHNT, CDR2 YYREEE (reference sequence). CDR3 sequence reads: CASSTDREETQYF. CDR3 DNA sequence: TGTGCCAGCAGTACCGACAGGGAAGAGACCCAGTACTTC.

The rearrangement joins TRBV5-6 to TRBJ1-1, with unresolved D. In germline, CDR1 is SGHDT, CDR2 YYEEEE. The CDR3 runs 14 residues. V was trimmed by 4 bases and J by 2 bases, leaving 12 bases between them. This CDR3 reads CASSPTVSNTEAFF. For the CDR3, the DNA is TGTGCCAGCAGCCCTACAGTATCTAACACTGAAGCTTTCTTT.

The rearrangement uses TRBV9 and TRBJ2-3; 9 bases agree with TRBD1. This CDR3 is built from 14 residues. The junction had 9 bases not matched to a gene; V was cut back by 3 bases and J by 10 bases. Per the germline V gene, CDR1 is SGDLS and CDR2 is YYNGEE. The CDR3 nucleotides read TGTGCCAGCAGCGCCGGACAGGGGCAACGCGCGCAGTATTTT. Its protein is CASSAGQGQRAQYF.

The chain uses TRBV18 and TRBJ1-1; 9 nucleotides match TRBD1. Germline V gene sequence: CDR1 KGHSH, CDR2 LQKENI. CDR3 length: 17 amino acids. With V trimmed by 2 bases and J by 0 bases, 7 bases remained unmatched. The CDR3 DNA is TGTGCCAGCTCACCATTTAGTGGGACAGGGATGAACACTGAAGCTTTCTTT. Its protein is CASSPFSGTGMNTEAFF.

In this sample, this clone turned up once. The rearrangement joins TRBV27 to TRBJ1-4; D possibly corresponds to TRBD1 (5 bases). The CDR3 sequence is 14 residues long. V lost 6 bases and J 0 bases, leaving 8 bases between the germline ends. Per the germline V gene, CDR1 is MNHEY and CDR2 is SMNVEV (reference sequence). CDR3 in DNA: TGTGCCAGCAGACGACAGTCAACTAATGAAAAACTGTTTTTT. Protein: CASRRQSTNEKLFF.